One and the same sample provided the 18 T cell receptor beta chains below, sequenced in a study of blood T cell repertoires in COVID-19. The assay was immunoSEQ multiplex PCR, and TCRdb's table has in-frame clones only and misses some. The sample lists some 180,000 clones, about 86% seen once, with under 30% in the top ten. Input material: PBMCs or T cells enriched from blood (not recorded which). These receptors were taken from a woman between 35 and 50 years old in a cohort exposed to, infected with or recovered from COVID-19 (not recorded which).

The chain employs TRBV18 and TRBJ1-4, with TRBD1 as a possible D gene (5 bases). The germline CDR1 and CDR2 sequences are KGHSH and LQKENI. The ends were cut back, 4 bases at V and 4 bases at J, with 19 bases in the middle. There are 17 residues in the CDR3. Here the CDR3 DNA reads TGTGCCAGCTCACGACAGTCCCTCCAAACTCTTAATGAAAAACTGTTTTTT. The encoded protein is CASSRQSLQTLNEKLFF.

The genes are TRBV2 and TRBJ2-7, with 9 bases aligning to TRBD1. CDR3 length: 15 residues. Unmatched junction bases numbered 7, after V lost 6 bases and J lost 1 base. CDR1 and CDR2 from the germline V gene are SNHLY and FYNNEI. The CDR3 sequence is CASRTDRGISYEQYF. CDR3 nucleotides: TGTGCCAGCAGGACGGACAGGGGAATTTCCTACGAGCAGTACTTC. Looking up the rest from reference TRBV2 and TRBJ2-7 gives the full variable domain: EPEVTQTPSHQVTQMGQEVILRCVPISNHLYFYWYRQILGQKVEFLVSFYNNEISEKSEIFDDQFSVERPDGSNFTLKIRSTKLEDSAMYFCASRTDRGISYEQYFGPGTRLTVT.

This chain links TRBV28 with TRBJ1-4; weak D call: TRBD1 (6 bases). The length of the CDR3 is 12 residues. V lost 10 bases and J 4 bases, leaving 10 bases between the germline ends. CDR1 and CDR2 (germline): MDHEN, SYDVKM. CDR3 coding DNA: TGTGCCACCCGGACAGATAATGAAAAACTGTTTTTT. As protein: CATRTDNEKLFF.

The rearrangement joins TRBV24-1 to TRBJ2-2; 7 bases align to TRBD2. Germline trimming cut 3 bases from V and 8 bases from J; bases unmatched to any gene: 8. Germline CDR1 is KGHDR and CDR2 is SFDVKD. CDR3 length equals 15 residues. CDR3 DNA: TGTGCCACCAGTGATGTAGCGGGCAGGCGTGGGGAGCTGTTTTTT. Translation gives CATSDVAGRRGELFF.

The chain uses TRBV5-1 and TRBJ2-2, with 11 bases identical to TRBD2. Trimming took 0 bases from V and 2 from J; bases not matched to a gene: 3. Germline lookup yields CDR1 SGHRS and CDR2 YFSETQ. The CDR3 is 17 amino acids. The DNA for the CDR3 is TGCGCCAGCAGCTTGGCCGGGACTAGCGGAAACACCGGGGAGCTGTTTTTT. Its protein product is CASSLAGTSGNTGELFF.

CDR3 nucleotide sequence: TGTGCCAGCAGTTACTCGGGTGTGGAGGATACAAACTATGGCTACACCTTC. This gives the protein CASSYSGVEDTNYGYTF. V is TRBV6-2 or TRBV6-3 and J is TRBJ1-2; D not certain. Germline V gene lookup returns CDR1 MNHEY and CDR2 SVGEGT. This CDR3 is 17 amino acids long. V lost 0 bases, J lost 2 bases, and 16 bases lay in between.

This chain connects TRBV18 to TRBJ2-7, with D perhaps TRBD1 (8 bases). The CDR3 loop spans 14 amino acids. Germline V lookup: CDR1 KGHSH, CDR2 LQKENI. V lost 8 bases to trimming and J lost 5 bases, with 19 bases between them. CDR3 sequence reads: CASPHRGGWNEQYF. The CDR3 DNA is TGTGCCAGCCCACACAGGGGGGGTTGGAACGAGCAGTACTTC.

V gene TRBV9 combines with J gene TRBJ1-1; D may be TRBD1 (6 bases). The CDR3 is 15 residues long. Germline assignment: CDR1 SGDLS and CDR2 YYNGEE. Trimming pared 1 base from V and 0 bases from J, leaving 10 bases between. The CDR3 spells CASSVYRALNTEAFF. Here the CDR3 DNA reads TGTGCCAGCAGCGTATACAGGGCTTTGAACACTGAAGCTTTCTTT. Combining the CDR3 with reference TRBV9 and TRBJ1-1 gives the whole variable domain DSGVTQTPKHLITATGQRVTLRCSPRSGDLSVYWYQQSLDQGLQFLIQYYNGEERAKGNILERFSAQQFPDLHSELNLSSLELGDSALYFCASSVYRALNTEAFFGQGTRLTVV.

V usage is TRBV24-1 and J usage is TRBJ2-5; possible D gene TRBD1, 5 bases. Germline values: CDR1 KGHDR, CDR2 SFDVKD. Deletions cut 3 bases from V and 2 bases from J, with 18 bases between. The CDR3 covers 17 residues. In nucleotides, the CDR3 is TGTGCCACCAGTGATGGAAAAGCAGGGTGGCTGCAAGAGACCCAGTACTTC. It codes for CATSDGKAGWLQETQYF.

This chain connects TRBV9 to TRBJ2-5; 10 bases match TRBD1. The CDR3 has 15 residues. Germline V gene data show CDR1 as SGDLS and CDR2 as YYNGEE. J lost 5 bases, V lost 3 bases, and 7 bases had no gene match. The CDR3: CASSAGQGEGETQYF. The DNA of the CDR3 is TGTGCCAGCAGCGCTGGACAGGGGGAGGGCGAGACCCAGTACTTC.

This rearrangement joins TRBV11-3 to TRBJ2-7; TRBD1 aligns across 12 bases. Germline CDR1 SGHNT, CDR2 YENEEA. After removal of 5 bases from V and 9 bases from J, the junction contained 11 bases not matched to a gene. This CDR3 has 15 residues. CDR3 residues: CASSPGGQGALGQYF. CDR3 sequence (DNA): TGTGCCAGCAGCCCAGGGGGACAGGGGGCACTCGGGCAGTACTTC.

V and J are TRBV6-5 and TRBJ2-1; D is unresolved. The CDR3 spans 12 residues. CDR1 and CDR2 (germline): MNHEY, SVGAGI. V lost 4 bases and J 6 bases, leaving 7 bases between the germline ends. Written as DNA, the CDR3 is TGTGCCAGCAGTTCCTTTTCCAATGAGCAGTTCTTC. Its translation is CASSSFSNEQFF.

The chain carries TRBV2 and TRBJ1-5, with D perhaps matching TRBD1 (5 bases). CDR3 length equals 14 residues. The V end was cut by 2 bases, the J end by 9 bases, with 14 bases between. Germline loops: CDR1 SNHLY, CDR2 FYNNEI. CDR3 sequence (DNA): TGTGCCAGCAGTGAATTACAGGCCTCCGGGCCCCAGCATTTT. This translates into CASSELQASGPQHF.

The chain links TRBV11-2 to TRBJ2-5; D remains ambiguous. Looked up from germline, CDR1 is SGHAT and CDR2 is FQNNGV. The CDR3 sequence is 14 residues long. Trimming cost V 1 base and J 3 bases, with 9 bases left between them. The DNA for the CDR3 is TGTGCCAGCAGCTTAGGATATCGGGAAGAGACCCAGTACTTC. It encodes CASSLGYREETQYF.

The chain links TRBV4-3 to TRBJ1-2; the match to TRBD1 covers 9 bases. The germline CDR1 and CDR2 sequences are LGHNA and YSLEER. The CDR3 is 15 residues long. V lost 1 base and J lost 8; bases outside the gene matches: 8. In DNA, the CDR3 is TGCGCCAGCAGCCAAGTCCTACAGGGGGCATTGGGCTACACCTTC. Translated, it gives CASSQVLQGALGYTF.

The DNA of the CDR3 is TGTGCCAGCAGCGCGAACTACGAGCAGTACTTC. Its protein is CASSANYEQYF. J is TRBJ2-7 and V is TRBV12-3 or TRBV12-4; D gene ambiguous. V was pared by 6 bases and J by 3 bases, with 6 bases between. This CDR3 comprises 11 residues.

V gene TRBV7-8 combines with J gene TRBJ1-2; 9 bases are a match to TRBD1. After removal of 11 bases from V and 6 bases from J, the junction contained 4 bases not matched to a gene. The CDR3 loop spans 11 amino acids. Germline V gene lookup returns CDR1 SGHVS and CDR2 FQNEAQ. In DNA, the CDR3 is TGTGCCGGTAGGACAGGGGATGGCTACACCTTC. Encoded protein: CAGRTGDGYTF.

J is TRBJ1-5 and V is TRBV27; D is undetermined. Germline assignment: CDR1 MNHEY and CDR2 SMNVEV (reference sequence). V dropped 3 bases and J dropped 6 bases, with 12 bases sitting between them. The CDR3 length is 14 residues. CDR3 coding DNA: TGTGCCAGCAGTTTTACTAGTGCGGTTCAGCCCCAGCATTTT. It encodes CASSFTSAVQPQHF.